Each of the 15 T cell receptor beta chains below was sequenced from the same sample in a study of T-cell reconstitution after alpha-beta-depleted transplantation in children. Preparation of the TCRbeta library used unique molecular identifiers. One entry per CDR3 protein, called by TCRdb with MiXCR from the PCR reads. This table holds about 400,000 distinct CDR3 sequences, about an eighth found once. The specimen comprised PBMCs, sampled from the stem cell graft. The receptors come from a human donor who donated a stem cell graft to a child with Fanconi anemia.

The CDR3 region has the DNA TGTGCCAGCAGCTATAGATCCGGGACAAAGAATTCACCCCTCCACTTT. It codes for CASSYRSGTKNSPLHF. The V and J genes are TRBV5-6 and TRBJ1-6, with D possibly being TRBD1 (6 bases). V dropped 3 bases and J dropped 7 bases, with 17 bases sitting between them. Germline V CDR1 and CDR2: SGHDT, YYEEEE. The CDR3 length is 16 residues.

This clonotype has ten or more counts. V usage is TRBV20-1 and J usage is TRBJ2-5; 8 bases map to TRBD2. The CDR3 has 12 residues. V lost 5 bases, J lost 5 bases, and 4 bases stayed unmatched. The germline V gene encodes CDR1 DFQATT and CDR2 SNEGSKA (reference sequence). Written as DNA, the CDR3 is TGCAGTGCTGGGTCGGGGGGGGAGACCCAGTACTTC. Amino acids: CSAGSGGETQYF.

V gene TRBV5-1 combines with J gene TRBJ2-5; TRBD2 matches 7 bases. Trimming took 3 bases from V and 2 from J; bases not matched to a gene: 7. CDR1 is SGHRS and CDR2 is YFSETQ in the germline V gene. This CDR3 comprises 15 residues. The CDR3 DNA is TGCGCCAGCAGCTCGATCGGACTAGGACAAGAGACCCAGTACTTC. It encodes CASSSIGLGQETQYF.

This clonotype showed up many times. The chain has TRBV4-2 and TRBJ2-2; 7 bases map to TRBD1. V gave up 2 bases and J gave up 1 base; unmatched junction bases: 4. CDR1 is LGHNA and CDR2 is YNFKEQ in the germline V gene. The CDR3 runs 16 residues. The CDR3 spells CASSQRRDRNTGELFF. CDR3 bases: TGTGCCAGCAGCCAACGTAGGGACAGGAACACCGGGGAGCTGTTTTTT.

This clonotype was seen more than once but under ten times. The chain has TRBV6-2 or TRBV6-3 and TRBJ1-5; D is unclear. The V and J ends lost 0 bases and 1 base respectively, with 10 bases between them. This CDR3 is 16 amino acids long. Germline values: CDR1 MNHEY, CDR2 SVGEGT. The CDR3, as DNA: TGTGCCAGCAGTTACTCCGTTCCACGGAGCAATCAGCCCCAGCATTTT. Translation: CASSYSVPRSNQPQHF.

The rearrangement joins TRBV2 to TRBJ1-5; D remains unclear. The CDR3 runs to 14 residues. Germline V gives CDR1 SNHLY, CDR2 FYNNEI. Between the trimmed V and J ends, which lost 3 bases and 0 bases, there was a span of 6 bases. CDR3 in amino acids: CASSDSHSNQPQHF. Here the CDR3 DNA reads TGTGCCAGCAGTGACAGTCATAGCAATCAGCCCCAGCATTTT.

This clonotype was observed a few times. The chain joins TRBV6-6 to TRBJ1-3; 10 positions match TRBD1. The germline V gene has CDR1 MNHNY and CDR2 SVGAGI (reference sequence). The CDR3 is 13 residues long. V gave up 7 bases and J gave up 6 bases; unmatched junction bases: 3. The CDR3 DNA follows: TGTGCCAGCACTCGACAGGGGGCAAACACCATATATTTT. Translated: CASTRQGANTIYF.

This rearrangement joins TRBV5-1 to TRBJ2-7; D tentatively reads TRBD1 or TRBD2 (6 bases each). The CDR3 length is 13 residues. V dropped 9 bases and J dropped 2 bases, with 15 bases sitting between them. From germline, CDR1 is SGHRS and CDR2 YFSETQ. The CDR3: CATRRDTAYEQYF. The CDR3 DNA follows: TGCGCCACCCGGAGGGACACGGCCTACGAGCAGTACTTC.

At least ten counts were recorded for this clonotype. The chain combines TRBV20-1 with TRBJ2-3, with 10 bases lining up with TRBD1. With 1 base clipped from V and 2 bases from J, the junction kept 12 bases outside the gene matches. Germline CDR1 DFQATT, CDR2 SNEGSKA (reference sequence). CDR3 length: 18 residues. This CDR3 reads CSARGTGGSQRLTDTQYF. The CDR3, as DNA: TGCAGTGCTAGAGGGACAGGGGGATCCCAACGACTCACAGATACGCAGTATTTT.

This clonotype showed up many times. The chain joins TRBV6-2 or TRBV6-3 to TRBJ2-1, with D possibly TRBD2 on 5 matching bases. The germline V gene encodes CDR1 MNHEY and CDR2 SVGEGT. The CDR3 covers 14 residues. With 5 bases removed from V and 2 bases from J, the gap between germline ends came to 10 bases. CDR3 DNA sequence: TGTGCCAGCAGTCGCCAGCGGACCTACAATGAGCAGTTCTTC. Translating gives CASSRQRTYNEQFF.

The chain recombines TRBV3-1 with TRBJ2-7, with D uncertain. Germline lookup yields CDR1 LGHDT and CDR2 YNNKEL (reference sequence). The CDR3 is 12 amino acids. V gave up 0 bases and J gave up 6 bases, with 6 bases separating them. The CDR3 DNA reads TGTGCCAGCAGCCAAGACTCGGGCGAGCAGTACTTC. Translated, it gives CASSQDSGEQYF.

CDR3 loop: CASSQDTRVSFF. For the CDR3, the DNA is TGTGCCAGCAGCCAAGACACTCGAGTAAGTTTCTTT. The rearrangement joins TRBV13 to TRBJ1-1; D is unresolved. V was pared by 5 bases and J by 13 bases, with 17 bases between. CDR1 is PRHDT and CDR2 is FYEKMQ in the germline V gene (reference sequence). The length of the CDR3 is 12 residues.

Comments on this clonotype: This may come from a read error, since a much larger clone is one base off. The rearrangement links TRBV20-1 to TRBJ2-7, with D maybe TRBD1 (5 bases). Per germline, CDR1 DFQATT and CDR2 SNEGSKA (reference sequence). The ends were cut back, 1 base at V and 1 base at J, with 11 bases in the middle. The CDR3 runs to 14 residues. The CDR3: CSARVGDRSYEQYF. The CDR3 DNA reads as TGCAGTGCTAGAGTAGGAGACAGATCCTACGAGCAGTACTTC.

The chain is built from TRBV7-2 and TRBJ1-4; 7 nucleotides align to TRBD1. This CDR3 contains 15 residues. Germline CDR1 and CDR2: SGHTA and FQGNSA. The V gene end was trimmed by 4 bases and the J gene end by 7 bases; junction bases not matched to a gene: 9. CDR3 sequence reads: CASSSSRTGGEKLFF. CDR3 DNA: TGTGCCAGCAGCTCTTCTCGGACAGGTGGTGAAAAACTGTTTTTT. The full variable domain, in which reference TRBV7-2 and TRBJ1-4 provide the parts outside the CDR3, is GAGVSQSPSNKVTEKGKDVELRCDPISGHTALYWYRQSLGQGLEFLIYFQGNSAPDKSGLPSDRFSAERTGGSVSTLTIQRTQQEDSAVYLCASSSSRTGGEKLFFGSGTQLSVL.

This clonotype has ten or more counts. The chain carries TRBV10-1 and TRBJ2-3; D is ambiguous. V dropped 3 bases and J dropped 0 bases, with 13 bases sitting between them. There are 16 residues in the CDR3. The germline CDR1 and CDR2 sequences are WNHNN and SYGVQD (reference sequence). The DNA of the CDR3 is TGCGCCAGCAGTGAATCTAGTCCAAAAAGCACAGATACGCAGTATTTT. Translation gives CASSESSPKSTDTQYF.